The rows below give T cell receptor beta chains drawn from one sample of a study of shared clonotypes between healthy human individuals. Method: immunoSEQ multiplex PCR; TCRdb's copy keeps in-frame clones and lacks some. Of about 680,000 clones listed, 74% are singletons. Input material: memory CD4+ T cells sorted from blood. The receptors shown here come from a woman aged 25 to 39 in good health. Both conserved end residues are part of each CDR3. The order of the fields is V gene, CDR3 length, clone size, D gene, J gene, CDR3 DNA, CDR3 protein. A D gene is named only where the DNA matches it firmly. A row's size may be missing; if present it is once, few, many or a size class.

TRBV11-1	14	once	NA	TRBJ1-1	TGTGCCAGCAGCTCCTCAAATCCGAACACTGAAGCTTTCTTT	CASSSSNPNTEAFF
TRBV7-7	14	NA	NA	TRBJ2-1	TGTGCCAGCAGCTTAGATGCAGGAAACAATGAGCAGTTCTTC	CASSLDAGNNEQFF
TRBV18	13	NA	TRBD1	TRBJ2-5	TGTGCCAGCTCACCCGGACAGGGAGAGACCCAGTACTTC	CASSPGQGETQYF
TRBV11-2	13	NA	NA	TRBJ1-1	TGTGCCAGCAGCTTAGATATAAACACTGAAGCTTTCTTT	CASSLDINTEAFF
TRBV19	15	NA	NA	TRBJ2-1	TGTGCCAGTAGTCCCCGCAGCGGGTACTACAATGAGCAGTTCTTC	CASSPRSGYYNEQFF
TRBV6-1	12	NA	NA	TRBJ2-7	TGTGCCATTTCGAGGGTAAGCTACGAGCAGTACTTC	CAISRVSYEQYF
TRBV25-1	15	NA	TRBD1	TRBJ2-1	TGTGCCAGCAGTGAAGGTGGACAGGGTTTCAATGAGCAGTTCTTC	CASSEGGQGFNEQFF
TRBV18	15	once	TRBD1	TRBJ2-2	TGTGCCAGCTCACACGACAGGGGAAGTACCGGGGAGCTGTTTTTT	CASSHDRGSTGELFF
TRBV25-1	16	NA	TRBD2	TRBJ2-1	TGTGCCAGCAGTGAAGATCTAGCGGGAGGGGTTAATGAGCAGTTCTTC	CASSEDLAGGVNEQFF
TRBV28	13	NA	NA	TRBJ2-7	TGTGCCAGCACCTCCGGGGGTAGGTACGAGCAGTACTTC	CASTSGGRYEQYF
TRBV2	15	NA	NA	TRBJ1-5	TGTGCCAGCGAGGGTCAGGGACTTCGGAATCAGCCCCAGCATTTT	CASEGQGLRNQPQHF
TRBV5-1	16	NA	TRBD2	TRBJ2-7	TGCGCCAGCAGCTTGGATAGCGGGAGAGTTTCCTACGAGCAGTACTTC	CASSLDSGRVSYEQYF
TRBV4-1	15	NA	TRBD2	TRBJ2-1	TGCGCCAGCAGCCAAGCGGGACTAGGTCTGTATGAGCAGTTCTTC	CASSQAGLGLYEQFF
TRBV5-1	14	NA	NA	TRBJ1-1	TGCGCCAGCAGCTTGTCCACCCTGGGCACTGAAGCTTTCTTT	CASSLSTLGTEAFF
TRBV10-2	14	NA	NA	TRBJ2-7	TGCGCCAGCAGTGAGGTCCGGGACTCCTACGAGCAGTACTTC	CASSEVRDSYEQYF
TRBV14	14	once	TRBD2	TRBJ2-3	TGTGCCAGCAGGACTAGCGGGAGTCCAGATACGCAGTATTTT	CASRTSGSPDTQYF
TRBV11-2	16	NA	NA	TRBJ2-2	TGTGCCAGCAGCTCAGCACCGGGCCTCAACACCGGGGAGCTGTTTTTT	CASSSAPGLNTGELFF
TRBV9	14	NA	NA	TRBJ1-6	TGTGCCAGCAGCGAAGGGGTACGCAGTTCACCCCTCCACTTT	CASSEGVRSSPLHF
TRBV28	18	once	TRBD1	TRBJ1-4	TGTGCCAGCACCCCTATCACCGGACAGGGGTCCCCTAATGAAAAACTGTTTTTT	CASTPITGQGSPNEKLFF
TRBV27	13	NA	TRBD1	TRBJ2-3	TGTGCCAGCGGTAAGGGGGCAACAGATACGCAGTATTTT	CASGKGATDTQYF
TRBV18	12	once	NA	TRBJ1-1	TGTGCCAGCTCCGAGGACAGCGTTGAAGCTTTCTTT	CASSEDSVEAFF
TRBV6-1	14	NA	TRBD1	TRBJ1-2	TGTGCCTGCCAGGACCGAGGGAGGGGGCCGGGCTACACCTTC	CACQDRGRGPGYTF
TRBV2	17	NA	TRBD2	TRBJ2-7	TGTGCCAGTATCATCGGTGTTAGCGGGAGGCTATCCTACGAGCAGTACTTC	CASIIGVSGRLSYEQYF
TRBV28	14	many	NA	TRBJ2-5	TGTGCCAGCAGTCCCCTCGACAGCCAAGAGACCCAGTACTTC	CASSPLDSQETQYF
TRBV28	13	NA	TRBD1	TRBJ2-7	TGTGCCAGTCAACCGGGACAGTTCTACGAGCAGTACTTC	CASQPGQFYEQYF
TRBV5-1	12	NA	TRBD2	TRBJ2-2	TGCGCCAGCATAGCGGGACCCGGGGAGCTGTTTTTT	CASIAGPGELFF
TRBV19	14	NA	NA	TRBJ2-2	TGTGCCAGTAGTATCACGGAGGACACCGGGGAGCTGTTTTTT	CASSITEDTGELFF
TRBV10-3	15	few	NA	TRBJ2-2	TGTGCCATCAGTGAAGCCGGGCGGGCGGCCGGGGAGCTGTTTTTT	CAISEAGRAAGELFF
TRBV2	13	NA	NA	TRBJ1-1	TGTGCCAGCGAGGGGCCCGGGAACACTGAAGCTTTCTTT	CASEGPGNTEAFF
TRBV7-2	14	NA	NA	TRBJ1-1	TGTGCCAGCAGCATATCGAGCGGGAGCACTGAAGCTTTCTTT	CASSISSGSTEAFF
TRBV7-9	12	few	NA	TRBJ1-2	TGTGCCAGCAACACAGGGAACTATGGCTACACCTTC	CASNTGNYGYTF
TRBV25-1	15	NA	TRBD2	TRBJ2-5	TGTGCCAGCAGCCTTACTCGACTAGCGGGAGAGACCCAGTACTTC	CASSLTRLAGETQYF
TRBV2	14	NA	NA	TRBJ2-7	TGTGCCAGCAGAGACCGGACGGACTCCTACGAGCAGTACTTC	CASRDRTDSYEQYF
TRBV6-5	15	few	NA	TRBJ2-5	TGTGCCAGCAGTTACGGCGTCTCCGGGCAAGAGACCCAGTACTTC	CASSYGVSGQETQYF
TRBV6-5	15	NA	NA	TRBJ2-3	TGTGCCAGCACCAATCGGAGGGGGAGCACAGATACGCAGTATTTT	CASTNRRGSTDTQYF
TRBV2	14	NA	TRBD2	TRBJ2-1	TGTGCCAGCAGTTTTAGCGGGAGTGGGGATGAGCAGTTCTTC	CASSFSGSGDEQFF
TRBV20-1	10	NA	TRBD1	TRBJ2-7	TGCACTAACCCAGGGGGCGAGCAGTACTTC	CTNPGGEQYF
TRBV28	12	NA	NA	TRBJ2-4	TGTGCCAGCGCACCCAACAGGAACATTCAGTACTTC	CASAPNRNIQYF
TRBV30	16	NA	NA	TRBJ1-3	TGTGCCTGGAGTGTAATGGCGACCAGCTCTGGAAACACCATATATTTT	CAWSVMATSSGNTIYF
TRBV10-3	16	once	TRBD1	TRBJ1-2	TGTGCCATCAGTGAGTCGACAGGGGGCGGACATCGTGGCTACACCTTC	CAISESTGGGHRGYTF
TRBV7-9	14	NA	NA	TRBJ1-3	TGTGCCAGCAGCCCTCTGACGGTTGGAAACACCATATATTTT	CASSPLTVGNTIYF
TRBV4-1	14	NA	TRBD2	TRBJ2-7	TGCGCCAGCAGCTCTCCGGGACTAGCGCGCGAGCAGTACTTC	CASSSPGLAREQYF
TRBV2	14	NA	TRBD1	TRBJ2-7	TGTGCCAGCAGTGAAGCCACAGGGGGGTACGAGCAGTACTTC	CASSEATGGYEQYF
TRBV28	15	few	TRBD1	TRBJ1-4	TGTGCCAGCAGGCCCCCGGGACAGGGCAATGAAAAACTGTTTTTT	CASRPPGQGNEKLFF
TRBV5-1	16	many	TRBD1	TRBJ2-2	TGCGCCAGCAGCTTAACTGGACAGGGAGAGTCCGGGGAGCTGTTTTTT	CASSLTGQGESGELFF